Presented here are 21 T cell receptor beta chains from one specimen sequenced in a study of control samples from healthy donors and cancer patients (dated by TCRdb to the early 2020s). Library preparation employed the immunoSEQ multiplex PCR assay. TCRdb mirrors the immuneACCESS table, restricted to in-frame sequences. Some clones are absent from its copies; in checked studies, under half trace to an unresolved V gene, and the reason for the others is unknown. Counted in this sample were about 150,000 clones; over 90% of them appeared once. The ten top clones hold under 2.5% of the sample. The source material was blood. The receptors stem from a middle-aged man in good health.

This clone was seen only a few times. The CDR3 DNA reads as TGTGCCAGTAGACGGAAGGGCGAAACTAATGAAAAACTGTTTTTT. Translated: CASRRKGETNEKLFF. The chain has TRBV19 and TRBJ1-4; no reliable D call. CDR3 length: 15 residues. V gave up 6 bases and J gave up 1 base, with 12 bases separating them. Germline V gene data show CDR1 as LNHDA and CDR2 as SQIVND (reference sequence).

The chain carries TRBV18 and TRBJ1-1; D is undetermined. Trimming cost V 2 bases and J 1 base, with 5 bases left between them. This CDR3 spans 13 amino acids. Germline V gives CDR1 KGHSH, CDR2 LQKENI. The CDR3 region has the DNA TGTGCCAGCTCACCAACAGAGAACACTGAAGCTTTCTTT. Translating gives CASSPTENTEAFF.

The V and J genes are TRBV3-1 (or the pseudogene TRBV3-2) and TRBJ1-5; D perhaps matches TRBD1 (6 bases). The CDR3 has 17 amino acids. Germline V gene data show CDR1 as LGHDT and CDR2 as YNNKEL (reference sequence). The V gene lost 1 base and the J gene lost 3 bases, with 16 bases spanning the gap. This CDR3 reads CASSQGYRAPTNQPQHF. CDR3 sequence (DNA): TGTGCCAGCAGCCAAGGCTACAGGGCACCAACCAATCAGCCCCAGCATTTT.

This rearrangement joins TRBV6-6 to TRBJ2-7; D not resolved. The germline CDR1 and CDR2 sequences are MNHNY and SVGAGI (reference sequence). The CDR3 is 12 residues long. Deletions cut 5 bases from V and 0 bases from J, with 5 bases between. The CDR3 nucleotides are TGTGCCAGCAGTGTTAGCTCCTACGAGCAGTACTTC. Encoded protein: CASSVSSYEQYF.

The rearrangement uses TRBV11-2 and TRBJ2-2, with D hard to call. The CDR3 covers 14 residues. The germline gives CDR1 SGHAT, CDR2 FQNNGV. Trimming stripped 3 bases from V and 7 bases from J, with 12 bases between. In nucleotides, the CDR3 is TGTGCCAGCAGCTTTACAGAGGACGGCGGGGAGCTGTTTTTT. Residues: CASSFTEDGGELFF.

The rearrangement uses TRBV3-1 (or the pseudogene TRBV3-2) and TRBJ2-1; TRBD1 is a possible D gene (6 bases). V lost 5 bases and J 7 bases, leaving 12 bases between the germline ends. Germline V gene data show CDR1 as LGHDT and CDR2 as YNNKEL (reference sequence). This CDR3 has 13 amino acids. In DNA form, the CDR3 reads TGTGCCAGCAGCTCAATGACAGGTAATGAGCAGTTCTTC. Residues: CASSSMTGNEQFF.

V gene TRBV5-1 combines with J gene TRBJ2-3; 10 bases fit TRBD2. V was pared by 0 bases and J by 5 bases, with 3 bases of the junction left unmatched. The CDR3 contains 15 residues. CDR1 SGHRS and CDR2 YFSETQ come from the germline V gene. The CDR3 DNA follows: TGCGCCAGCAGCTTGGGGCTAGCGGGAGTAGATACGCAGTATTTT. Protein product: CASSLGLAGVDTQYF.

The rearrangement joins TRBV7-8 to TRBJ1-2, with unresolved D. Deletions cut 0 bases from V and 4 bases from J, with 9 bases between. There are 14 residues in the CDR3. Per germline, CDR1 SGHVS and CDR2 FQNEAQ. CDR3 protein: CASSLATASYGYTF. Written as DNA, the CDR3 is TGTGCCAGCAGCTTAGCGACGGCGTCCTATGGCTACACCTTC.

The rearrangement uses TRBV9 and TRBJ1-3; D is uncertain. The V end lost 4 bases, the J end lost 3 bases, and 5 bases lay between the germline ends. CDR1 is SGDLS and CDR2 is YYNGEE in the germline V gene. The CDR3 extends over 12 amino acids. The CDR3 loop reads CASSPDGNTIYF. As DNA, the CDR3 is TGTGCCAGCAGCCCAGATGGAAACACCATATATTTT. The full variable domain, its missing parts supplied by reference TRBV9 and TRBJ1-3, is DSGVTQTPKHLITATGQRVTLRCSPRSGDLSVYWYQQSLDQGLQFLIQYYNGEERAKGNILERFSAQQFPDLHSELNLSSLELGDSALYFCASSPDGNTIYFGEGSWLTVV.

The chain is built from TRBV19 and TRBJ2-2; tentative D call: TRBD1 (6 bases). The CDR3 totals 13 residues. Germline-derived CDR1 and CDR2 are LNHDA and SQIVND (reference sequence). V lost 7 bases and J 3 bases, leaving 9 bases between the germline ends. CDR3 region: CASTGQYTGELFF. CDR3 nucleotide sequence: TGTGCCAGTACCGGACAGTACACCGGGGAGCTGTTTTTT.

This rearrangement joins TRBV29-1 to TRBJ1-1; D is uncertain. The germline V gene encodes CDR1 SQVTM and CDR2 ANQGSEA. V lost 8 bases to trimming and J lost 0 bases, with 10 bases between them. The CDR3 runs 12 residues. The CDR3 spells CSPGRLNTEAFF. As DNA, the CDR3 is TGCAGCCCCGGACGGTTGAACACTGAAGCTTTCTTT.

V gene TRBV6-1 combines with J gene TRBJ1-5; 7 positions agree with TRBD1. This CDR3 contains 15 residues. J lost 5 bases, V lost 0 bases, and 4 bases had no gene match. CDR1 and CDR2 from the germline V gene are MNHNS and SASEGT. CDR3 in DNA: TGTGCCAGCAGTGAAGCAGGAGGGGGCCATCAGCCCCAGCATTTT. This translates into CASSEAGGGHQPQHF.

This chain connects TRBV20-1 to TRBJ1-2; 7 positions agree with TRBD1. CDR3 length: 13 residues. After removal of 3 bases from V and 5 bases from J, the junction contained 6 bases not matched to a gene. Germline CDR1 DFQATT, CDR2 SNEGSKA (reference sequence). CDR3 nucleotide sequence: TGCAGTGCTAGTGGTCAGGGGGAGTATGGCTACACCTTC. Its translation is CSASGQGEYGYTF.

The V and J genes are TRBV5-1 and TRBJ2-5, with no clear D. The CDR3 has 14 amino acids. Germline lookup yields CDR1 SGHRS and CDR2 YFSETQ. Deletions cut 0 bases from V and 5 bases from J, with 11 bases between. Here the CDR3 reads CASSLGRSDETQYF. CDR3 nucleotide sequence: TGCGCCAGCAGCTTGGGGCGGTCCGACGAGACCCAGTACTTC.

The sample holds a few counts of this clone. The genes are TRBV15 and TRBJ2-1; 8 nucleotides align to TRBD1. V gave up 9 bases and J gave up 0 bases; unmatched junction bases: 10. Germline assignment: CDR1 LNHNV and CDR2 YYDKDF (reference sequence). This CDR3 has 16 amino acids. The CDR3 DNA is TGTGCCACTCGGCGGGACAGGATGAGCTCCTACAATGAGCAGTTCTTC. Translated, it gives CATRRDRMSSYNEQFF.

The rearrangement uses TRBV29-1 and TRBJ1-1, with TRBD1 matching over 7 bases. Germline assignment: CDR1 SQVTM and CDR2 ANQGSEA. J lost 1 base, V lost 7 bases, and 6 bases had no gene match. The CDR3 has 13 residues. CDR3 sequence reads: CSATGQTNTEAFF. The CDR3 DNA follows: TGCAGCGCGACGGGACAGACGAACACTGAAGCTTTCTTT.

The chain is built from TRBV5-4 and TRBJ1-2; D unresolved. The germline gives CDR1 SGHNT, CDR2 YYREEE (reference sequence). The CDR3 covers 15 residues. V was shortened by 4 bases and J by 8 bases, with 21 bases between the two germline ends. The CDR3 loop is CASSDPELGATGYTF. Here the CDR3 DNA reads TGTGCCAGCAGCGATCCGGAACTCGGAGCGACCGGCTACACCTTC.

This clone showed up just once. V is TRBV5-1 and J is TRBJ2-7; D is possibly TRBD2 (6 bases). From germline, CDR1 is SGHRS and CDR2 YFSETQ. With 0 bases removed from V and 5 bases from J, the gap between germline ends came to 15 bases. There are 15 residues in the CDR3. The CDR3, as DNA: TGCGCCAGCAGCTTGGAACGGGGGACCACGAACGAGCAGTACTTC. This encodes CASSLERGTTNEQYF.

A single count supports this clone. The chain has TRBV6-1 and TRBJ2-3, with a possible D match to TRBD1 (7 bases). The CDR3 is 14 residues long. The V gene lost 11 bases and the J gene lost 3 bases, with 18 bases spanning the gap. In germline, CDR1 is MNHNS, CDR2 SASEGT. CDR3 in DNA: TGTGCCGGGGGAAAGCAGGGGGGAACAGATACGCAGTATTTT. Translated, it gives CAGGKQGGTDTQYF.

The V and J genes are TRBV27 and TRBJ2-7; D is perhaps TRBD1 (5 bases). The germline V gene has CDR1 MNHEY and CDR2 SMNVEV (reference sequence). The CDR3 is 13 amino acids. Deletions cut 2 bases from V and 1 base from J, with 6 bases between. CDR3 in DNA: TGTGCCAGCAGTTTACAGGGTTCCTACGAGCAGTACTTC. It is translated as CASSLQGSYEQYF.

The CDR3 loop is CASSGDYGYTF. The CDR3 DNA is TGTGCCAGCTCTGGAGACTATGGCTACACCTTC. This sequence joins TRBV3-1 (or the pseudogene TRBV3-2) and TRBJ1-2; no reliable D call. The CDR3 covers 11 residues. Germline CDR1 LGHDT, CDR2 YNNKEL (reference sequence). V was shortened by 8 bases and J by 3 bases, with 7 bases between the two germline ends.